This T cell receptor beta chain derives from a study of vaccination and CD4 T cells after COVID-19. Across the study: Cells were stimulated with overlapping spike peptides from SARS-CoV-2, HCoV-NL63, HCoV-OC43 and HCoV-229E. Each of the control cultures got a CEFX pool, an HIV-1 Nef pool, or no peptide.

This CDR3 has 16 amino acids. Germline V gene sequence: CDR1 MNHNS, CDR2 SASEGT. Trimming took 5 bases from V and 3 from J; bases not matched to a gene: 10. Treatment of the sample: roughly 11-day PBMC culture with coronavirus spike peptide pools or control peptides (ViraFEST assay). Peptide pools at 8 to 10 ug/ml and IL-2 at roughly 9.3 IU/ml were added to cultures of 2 million or so PBMCs per well. Sequenced with the Oncomine TCR Beta short-read assay was DNA taken from cultured CD4+ T cells. Each CDR3 protein is one row after TCRdb ran MiXCR on the PCR reads. The table shows around 25,000 distinct CDR3 sequences, with roughly 42% occurring only once. On this clonotype itself: The target antigen is unknown.

The clonotype was recovered from a human donor who had recovered from COVID-19. This chain links TRBV6-1 with TRBJ2-3; 8 bases map to TRBD2. The source material was CD4+ T cells from blood, cultured in vitro. CDR3 coding DNA: TGTGCCAGCAGTCGGGCTACTACGGGGGGGACAGATACGCAGTATTTT. It encodes CASSRATTGGTDTQYF.